The rows below give T cell receptor beta chains drawn from one sample of a study of shared clonotypes between healthy human individuals. Repertoires were generated with immunoSEQ multiplex PCR, while TCRdb's copy carries only in-frame clones and drops some. The sample lists roughly 2.4 million clones; approximately 95% were seen once. The sequencing sample was made of naive CD4+ T cells sorted from blood. Receptor source: a man aged 18 to 30 in good health. Both conserved end residues are part of each CDR3. The D gene is left open where the match is weak. Where a row states a size, it is once, few, many or the class of an expanded clone; other rows omit it.

>-|TRBV9|TRBJ1-3|-
TGTGCCAGCAGCGTAGACAGCCTCATCTCTGGAAACACCATATATTTT
CASSVDSLISGNTIYF
>once|TRBV5-1|TRBJ1-4|-
TGCGCCAGCAGCAGGGGAGAAACGGCTGGTACTCTGTTTTTT
CASSRGETAGTLFF
>-|TRBV19|TRBJ1-3|-
TGTGCCAGTAGTAGCACGAGCTCTGGAAACACCATATATTTT
CASSSTSSGNTIYF
>-|TRBV4-3|TRBJ2-7|TRBD1
TGCGCCAGCAGCCAAGAAGTGAACAGGGGAAGGAGCTCCTACGAGCAGTACTTC
CASSQEVNRGRSSYEQYF
>-|TRBV5-8|TRBJ2-3|TRBD1
TGTGCCAGCCATCCGGGACAGGCCACAGATACGCAGTATTTT
CASHPGQATDTQYF
>-|TRBV6-1|TRBJ1-2|-
TGTGCCAGCAGTGAACCTAGCTATGGCTACACCTTC
CASSEPSYGYTF
>-|TRBV11-2|TRBJ2-7|-
TGTGCCAGCAGCTTAAACAGGCTCACCTACGAGCAGTACTTC
CASSLNRLTYEQYF
>-|TRBV27|TRBJ1-2|-
TGTGCCAGCGGAGGAGGGGGGTATGGCTACACCTTC
CASGGGGYGYTF
>-|TRBV18|TRBJ2-7|TRBD2
TGTGCCAGCTCACCATTCGGGGGGATGCAATACGAGCAGTACTTC
CASSPFGGMQYEQYF
>-|TRBV4-3|TRBJ2-3|-
TGCGCCAGCAGCCAGCCGCTGAACGAGGCTAGCACAGATACGCAGTATTTT
CASSQPLNEASTDTQYF
>-|TRBV5-6|TRBJ2-5|-
TGTGCCAGCAGCTTGAGGGGCTTGGGGGAGACCCAGTACTTC
CASSLRGLGETQYF
>-|TRBV5-1|TRBJ2-7|-
TGCGCCAGCAGCTTGGCTTGGAGCTCCTACGAGCAGTACTTC
CASSLAWSSYEQYF
>-|TRBV6-1|TRBJ1-2|-
TGTGCCAGCAGTGAAGCGCACAGTAACTATGGCTACACCTTC
CASSEAHSNYGYTF
>-|TRBV5-1|TRBJ2-1|-
TGCGCCAGCAGCTTGGCCTCTCTCGGGGAGCAGTTCTTC
CASSLASLGEQFF
>-|TRBV5-1|TRBJ2-7|TRBD1
TGCGCCAGCAGCTTGGCCGTGCAGGGGGCCTACGAGCAGTACTTC
CASSLAVQGAYEQYF
>-|TRBV6-6|TRBJ1-6|-
TGTGCCAGCACCTATCGGATGACCCTCCACTTT
CASTYRMTLHF
>-|TRBV19|TRBJ2-7|TRBD1
TGTGCCAGTAGTATTTGGGGACAGGGGGCCTCCTACGAGCAGTACTTC
CASSIWGQGASYEQYF
>-|TRBV29-1|TRBJ2-5|-
TGCAGCGTTCTCCCCTCCTATCAAGAGACCCAGTACTTC
CSVLPSYQETQYF
>-|TRBV7-9|TRBJ2-3|-
TGTGCCAGCAGCTTAGAAGGATTGGGAACAGATACGCAGTATTTT
CASSLEGLGTDTQYF
>-|TRBV7-2|TRBJ2-3|-
TGTGCCAGCAGCTTCACAGGGGGGGTCACAGATACGCAGTATTTT
CASSFTGGVTDTQYF
>-|TRBV10-3|TRBJ1-2|TRBD1
TGTGCCATCAGTGGACGGGACAGTCTGAACTATGGCTACACCTTC
CAISGRDSLNYGYTF
>-|TRBV30|TRBJ2-5|TRBD1
TGTGCCTGGAGTGTACAGGGGAAAGAGACCCAGTACTTC
CAWSVQGKETQYF
>-|TRBV18|TRBJ2-5|TRBD1
TGTGCCAGCTCACAGGGGACAGTCGAAGAGACCCAGTACTTC
CASSQGTVEETQYF
>-|TRBV25-1|TRBJ2-5|TRBD1
TGTGCCAGCAGTGACGTTCGGGACAGGGGCTCCCAAGAGACCCAGTACTTC
CASSDVRDRGSQETQYF
>-|TRBV30|TRBJ1-2|TRBD1
TGTGCCTGGAGTACAGGGGGTCCGAGGAGTACTGGCTACACCTTC
CAWSTGGPRSTGYTF
>-|TRBV5-1|TRBJ1-1|TRBD1
TGCGCCAGCAGCTTGAATCAGGGGGCGGCGAACACTGAAGCTTTCTTT
CASSLNQGAANTEAFF
>-|TRBV2|TRBJ1-5|TRBD1
TGTGCCAGCAGTTTTGGGACAGTTCAGCCCCAGCATTTT
CASSFGTVQPQHF
>-|TRBV4-1|TRBJ2-5|-
TGCGCCAGCAGCCAAGGAAGTGATGGGTGGACACGCTCAGAGACCCAGTACTTC
CASSQGSDGWTRSETQYF
>once|TRBV10-3|TRBJ2-2|-
TGTGCCTCTATCGGGGCGGGGACCGGGGAGCTGTTTTTT
CASIGAGTGELFF
>-|TRBV7-9|TRBJ2-7|TRBD1
TGTGCCAGCAGCTTAGGGGCCGGGACAGGGGACTACTACGAGCAGTACTTC
CASSLGAGTGDYYEQYF
>-|TRBV30|TRBJ2-2|-
TGTGCCTGGAGCACGGGCCAATACACCGGGGAGCTGTTTTTT
CAWSTGQYTGELFF
>-|TRBV15|TRBJ2-2|TRBD2
TGTGCCACCAAGATTATTACCGGGGGGGCTGCGAACACCGGGGAGCTGTTTTTT
CATKIITGGAANTGELFF
>-|TRBV10-3|TRBJ2-7|-
TGTGCCATCAGTGAGGAGGGCCGCCAAGTAACCTACGAGCAGTACTTC
CAISEEGRQVTYEQYF
>-|TRBV19|TRBJ2-7|TRBD1
TGTGCCAGTAGTCCAGGGACAGGGCTCTACGAGCAGTACTTC
CASSPGTGLYEQYF
>-|TRBV28|TRBJ1-2|-
TGTGCCAGCAGCCGGTCGTACTATGGCTACACCTTC
CASSRSYYGYTF
>-|TRBV4-1|TRBJ2-5|TRBD2
TGCGCCAGCAGCCAGTCGGGACTAGCGGGCCAAGAGACCCAGTACTTC
CASSQSGLAGQETQYF
>-|TRBV19|TRBJ1-2|-
TGTGCCAGTAGTCCTCAAACGGGCTATGGCTACACCTTC
CASSPQTGYGYTF
>-|TRBV5-4|TRBJ2-5|TRBD1
TGTGCCAGCAGCTTGGGAGGACAGGGAGAGACCCAGTACTTC
CASSLGGQGETQYF
>-|TRBV19|TRBJ1-5|-
TGTGCCAGTAGCCCGAGACAGGACGGCAATCAGCCCCAGCATTTT
CASSPRQDGNQPQHF
>-|TRBV7-9|TRBJ1-4|TRBD1
TGTGCCAGCAGCTCCGACAGGGGGGAAAAACTGTTTTTT
CASSSDRGEKLFF
>-|TRBV6-1|TRBJ2-2|-
TGTGCCAGCAGTGAACCGAACACCGGGGAGCTGTTTTTT
CASSEPNTGELFF
>-|TRBV20-1|TRBJ1-1|-
TGCAGTGCCACCCGGGTCACTGAAGCTTTCTTT
CSATRVTEAFF
>-|TRBV4-1|TRBJ2-2|-
TGCGCCAGCAGTCAAGCCCCCCGCCGGGAGCTGTTTTTT
CASSQAPRRELFF
>once|TRBV30|TRBJ2-7|TRBD1
TGTGCCTGGAGTGTAGGTCCCTTCCTCCGGGACAGCTCCTACGAGCAGTACTTC
CAWSVGPFLRDSSYEQYF
>-|TRBV6-6|TRBJ2-4|-
TGTGCCAGCAGCCCCGGGACGGTGGGGGACATTCAGTACTTC
CASSPGTVGDIQYF
>-|TRBV2|TRBJ2-1|TRBD2
TGTGCCAGCAGTGCCGGGACTAGCGCGTCCAATGAGCAGTTCTTC
CASSAGTSASNEQFF